A single sample is the source of the 18 T cell receptor beta chains below, sequenced in a study of T cell responses to AZD1222 COVID-19 vaccine. Data came from immunoSEQ multiplex PCR; TCRdb stores just in-frame clones and leaves some out. The sample shows about 120,000 clones, 85% to 90% of them seen only once. Sample: peripheral blood, taken on day 0 of AZD1222 vaccination. The receptor source for this set is an adult in good health.

The sample holds one count of this clone. The chain uses TRBV5-1 and TRBJ2-3, with TRBD1 matching over 8 bases. The CDR3 consists of 13 residues. V was pared by 7 bases and J by 1 base, with 2 bases of the junction left unmatched. CDR1 is SGHRS, CDR2 YFSETQ, per germline. CDR3 region: CASSGQGTDTQYF. CDR3 sequence (DNA): TGCGCCAGCTCGGGACAGGGCACAGATACGCAGTATTTT. Filled out from reference TRBV5-1 and TRBJ2-3, the complete variable domain reads KAGVTQTPRYLIKTRGQQVTLSCSPISGHRSVSWYQQTPGQGLQFLFEYFSETQRNKGNFPGRFSGRQFSNSRSEMNVSTLELGDSALYLCASSGQGTDTQYFGPGTRLTVL.

This clone has a single count. This chain connects TRBV15 to TRBJ2-7, with 8 bases lining up with TRBD1. The CDR3 runs to 14 residues. V lost 2 bases to trimming and J lost 6 bases; unmatched junction nucleotides: 6. Germline loops: CDR1 LNHNV, CDR2 YYDKDF (reference sequence). The CDR3 sequence is CATSRNTGQGEQYF. CDR3 coding DNA: TGTGCCACCAGCAGAAATACCGGACAGGGCGAGCAGTACTTC.

The chain uses TRBV11-1 and TRBJ1-2; possibly TRBD1 for D (6 bases). Trimming stripped 6 bases from V and 4 bases from J, with 15 bases between. The length of the CDR3 is 14 residues. Germline V gene lookup returns CDR1 SGHAT and CDR2 FQDESV (reference sequence). DNA for the CDR3: TGTGCCAGCAGTCCTCAGGGGCTTGGCTATGGCTACACCTTC. This gives the protein CASSPQGLGYGYTF.

This clone turned up a few times. The J gene is TRBJ1-6, the V gene TRBV30, with 7 positions matching TRBD1. With V trimmed by 0 bases and J by 4 bases, 0 bases remained unmatched. Germline V CDR1 and CDR2: GTSNPN, SVGIG (reference sequence). The CDR3 consists of 14 residues. Written as DNA, the CDR3 is TGTGCCTGGAGTGTGGGACAGTATAATTCACCCCTCCACTTT. This translates into CAWSVGQYNSPLHF.

This rearrangement joins TRBV7-3 to TRBJ1-5; tentative D call: TRBD1 (6 bases). Germline assignment: CDR1 SGHTA and CDR2 FQGTGA. The CDR3 spans 18 residues. V was trimmed by 1 base and J by 3 bases, leaving 19 bases between them. CDR3: CASSLKKGGLPHNQPQHF. The CDR3 nucleotides are TGTGCCAGCAGCTTAAAGAAAGGGGGGCTCCCCCACAATCAGCCCCAGCATTTT.

The chain joins TRBV11-2 to TRBJ1-2, with D possibly matching TRBD1 (5 bases). Germline lookup yields CDR1 SGHAT and CDR2 FQNNGV. V was clipped by 0 bases and J by 7 bases, with 15 bases between them. This CDR3 region has 15 residues. The CDR3 spells CASSLEDRIGGGYTF. The CDR3 DNA reads TGTGCCAGCAGCTTAGAAGACAGAATTGGTGGTGGCTACACCTTC. Filled out from reference TRBV11-2 and TRBJ1-2, the complete variable domain reads EAGVAQSPRYKIIEKRQSVAFWCNPISGHATLYWYQQILGQGPKLLIQFQNNGVVDDSQLPKDRFSAERLKGVDSTLKIQPAKLEDSAVYLCASSLEDRIGGGYTFGSGTRLTVV.

This clone appeared a few times. CDR3 coding DNA: TGTGCCACCAGCCCAGAGTCATATGGCAATCAGCCCCAGCATTTT. It codes for CATSPESYGNQPQHF. The gene calls are TRBV15 and TRBJ1-5; D unclear. The CDR3 has 15 residues. V was cut by 5 bases and J by 2 bases, with 13 bases left in between. Germline CDR1 reads LNHNV; CDR2 reads YYDKDF (reference sequence).

This chain uses TRBV28 with TRBJ1-1; no reliable D call. The CDR3 is made up of 18 amino acids. In germline, CDR1 is MDHEN, CDR2 SYDVKM. The V end lost 3 bases, the J end lost 1 base, and 21 bases lay between the germline ends. CDR3 protein: CASSFVWGLGSQNTEAFF. Here the CDR3 DNA reads TGTGCCAGCAGTTTCGTGTGGGGTTTAGGGAGCCAGAACACTGAAGCTTTCTTT.

The chain carries TRBV6-5 and TRBJ1-5; 11 bases are a match to TRBD1. The CDR3 is made up of 15 amino acids. The V and J ends lost 2 bases and 5 bases, in that order; junction bases with no gene match: 2. The V gene's germline CDR1 is MNHEY and CDR2 SVGAGI. CDR3 sequence (DNA): TGTGCCAGCAGTTACGGACAGGGGGCCGATCAGCCCCAGCATTTT. Translation gives CASSYGQGADQPQHF.

V is TRBV7-6 and J is TRBJ2-3; maybe TRBD2 (5 bases). Trimming removed 5 bases from V and 4 bases from J, with 7 bases in between. The CDR3 is 12 residues long. From germline, CDR1 is SGHVS and CDR2 FNYEAQ. CDR3 DNA: TGTGCCAGCAGCGAGCGGTCAGATACGCAGTATTTT. It encodes CASSERSDTQYF.

The CDR3 region is CASSFHAGKRMFF. Written as DNA, the CDR3 is TGTGCCAGCAGCTTTCACGCTGGGAAGAGGATGTTCTTC. The chain combines TRBV5-4 with TRBJ2-1; D not resolved. V shed 2 bases and J shed 15 bases, with 18 bases lying between them. Germline-derived CDR1 and CDR2 are SGHNT and YYREEE (reference sequence). This CDR3 has 13 amino acids.

V is TRBV9 and J is TRBJ2-3; 9 positions agree with TRBD2. Trimming took 3 bases from V and 3 from J; bases not matched to a gene: 14. The CDR3 has 18 residues. Germline CDR1 SGDLS, CDR2 YYNGEE. In DNA form, the CDR3 reads TGTGCCAGCAGCGCTGAAAGAGGGCTAGCGGGAACGACAGATACGCAGTATTTT. It codes for CASSAERGLAGTTDTQYF. Full variable domain (rest looked up from reference TRBV9 and TRBJ2-3): DSGVTQTPKHLITATGQRVTLRCSPRSGDLSVYWYQQSLDQGLQFLIQYYNGEERAKGNILERFSAQQFPDLHSELNLSSLELGDSALYFCASSAERGLAGTTDTQYFGPGTRLTVL.

Points on this clone: The junction differs from germline at one of its ends, possibly a read error. The chain is built from TRBV7-9 and TRBJ2-1; D ambiguous. Germline V lookup: CDR1 SEHNR, CDR2 FQNEAQ (reference sequence). The CDR3 consists of 8 residues. For the CDR3, the DNA is TGTGCCAGCAGCTTCACAGTCTTC. Its translation is CASSFTVF.

V is TRBV18 and J is TRBJ1-6; 7 nucleotides align to TRBD1. This CDR3 region has 15 residues. Germline CDR1 reads KGHSH; CDR2 reads LQKENI. J lost 7 bases, V lost 3 bases, and 6 bases had no gene match. Written as DNA, the CDR3 is TGTGCCAGCTCACCGGAGACAGGGAGAAATTCACCCCTCCACTTT. Translating it yields CASSPETGRNSPLHF.

The chain recombines TRBV7-2 with TRBJ2-7, with 9 bases lining up with TRBD1. The trim removed 0 bases at V and 2 bases at J, leaving 5 bases unmatched. This CDR3 is 16 amino acids long. Germline lookup yields CDR1 SGHTA and CDR2 FQGNSA. In nucleotides, the CDR3 is TGTGCCAGCAGCTTAGCCCCGGGACAGGGTCCCTACGAGCAGTACTTC. Translation: CASSLAPGQGPYEQYF.

Only a few counts were recorded for this clone. CDR3: CASSLRASWRETQYF. CDR3 nucleotide sequence: TGTGCCAGCAGTTTAAGGGCCTCTTGGAGGGAGACCCAGTACTTC. This chain uses TRBV27 with TRBJ2-5; D might be TRBD2 (5 bases). Germline lookup yields CDR1 MNHEY and CDR2 SMNVEV (reference sequence). This CDR3 is 15 amino acids long. V lost 2 bases and J lost 5, with 15 bases in between.

The chain employs TRBV23-1 and TRBJ2-6; weak D call: TRBD1 (5 bases). TRBV23-1 is an ORF, with its function uncertain. This CDR3 comprises 18 residues. Trimming cost V 3 bases and J 4 bases, with 19 bases left between them. CDR3 coding DNA: TGCGCCAGCAGTCATCTTAGACAGTCCAAGGAGGGGGCCAACGTCCTGACTTTC. Protein sequence: CASSHLRQSKEGANVLTF.

This sequence joins TRBV14 and TRBJ2-7; no firm D call. The CDR3 consists of 18 residues. The V gene's germline CDR1 is SGHDN and CDR2 FVKESK. Trimming stripped 0 bases from V and 0 bases from J, with 18 bases between. The CDR3 nucleotides are TGTGCCAGCAGCCAAGACTGGTCTTTGTTTAGGGACTCCTACGAGCAGTACTTC. It encodes CASSQDWSLFRDSYEQYF. Using reference TRBV14 and TRBJ2-7 for the parts outside the CDR3, the full variable domain is EAGVTQFPSHSVIEKGQTVTLRCDPISGHDNLYWYRRVMGKEIKFLLHFVKESKQDESGMPNNRFLAERTGGTYSTLKVQPAELEDSGVYFCASSQDWSLFRDSYEQYFGPGTRLTVT.